The 17 T cell receptor beta chains listed next were all sequenced from one sample in a study of T cells in Graves' hyperthyroidism and ophthalmopathy. TCR beta CDR3 regions were amplified from RNA transcripts. The primer set for the first-round RT-PCR of the TCR CDR3 was HTBI. In TCRdb, the multiplex PCR reads were re-called with MiXCR into one record per CDR3 protein. The data hold about 700,000 distinct CDR3 sequences, with just under 45% observed a single time. The sample comprised peripheral blood or thyroid tissue (not recorded which). Receptors were obtained from an adult man with Graves' disease, either hyperthyroidism or ophthalmopathy (not recorded which).

This clonotype was counted between two and nine times. Its ends do not fully match the called genes, so a read error is possible. This chain uses TRBV10-3 with TRBJ1-2; 7 nucleotides match TRBD1. The CDR3 contains 15 residues. Germline V gene sequence: CDR1 ENHRY, CDR2 SYGVKD. The CDR3 DNA is TGTGCCAGCAGTGAAGCCGGAGGGGGCGGCTATGGCTACACCTTC. This codes for CASSEAGGGGYGYTF.

The chain uses TRBV25-1 and TRBJ1-2; TRBD1 might be the D (5 bases). From germline, CDR1 is MGHDK and CDR2 SYGVNS. Trimming took 11 bases from V and 6 from J, leaving 16 bases between them. The CDR3 loop spans 12 amino acids. CDR3 DNA: TGTGCCTGGACGGTTGGGGGGGATGGCTACACCTTC. This encodes CAWTVGGDGYTF.

There are many counts of this clonotype. The genes are TRBV10-1 and TRBJ2-7, with D unresolved. The CDR3 runs 12 residues. V was pared by 3 bases and J by 7 bases, with 10 bases between. Per germline, CDR1 WNHNN and CDR2 SYGVQD (reference sequence). The CDR3 loop reads CASSEDLGEQYF. The DNA of the CDR3 is TGCGCCAGCAGTGAAGATCTAGGAGAGCAGTACTTC.

This clonotype was seen a handful of times. V is TRBV7-6 and J is TRBJ1-1, with a weak D call TRBD1 (6 bases). CDR3 size: 15 residues. Deletions cut 1 base from V and 0 bases from J, with 9 bases between. Germline V CDR1 and CDR2: SGHVS, FNYEAQ. This CDR3 is CASSLGTELNTEAFF. The CDR3 region has the DNA TGTGCCAGCAGCTTAGGGACAGAATTGAACACTGAAGCTTTCTTT. The full variable domain, its missing parts supplied by reference TRBV7-6 and TRBJ1-1, is GAGVSQSPRYKVTKRGQDVALRCDPISGHVSLYWYRQALGQGPEFLTYFNYEAQQDKSGLPNDRFSAERPEGSISTLTIQRTEQRDSAMYRCASSLGTELNTEAFFGQGTRLTVV.

This clonotype has only one observation. The J gene is TRBJ2-2, the V gene TRBV7-9; 8 bases agree with TRBD2. Germline trimming cut 5 bases from V and 8 bases from J; bases unmatched to any gene: 4. There are 13 residues in the CDR3. From germline, CDR1 is SEHNR and CDR2 FQNEAQ (reference sequence). CDR3 sequence: CASSLLAGGELFF. The CDR3 DNA sequence: TGTGCCAGCAGCCTCTTAGCGGGAGGGGAGCTGTTTTTT. The variable domain in full, completed from reference TRBV7-9 and TRBJ2-2, reads DTGVSQNPRHKITKRGQNVTFRCDPISEHNRLYWYRQTLGQGPEFLTYFQNEAQLEKSRLLSDRFSAERPKGSFSTLEIQRTEQGDSAMYLCASSLLAGGELFFGEGSRLTVL.

The chain uses TRBV7-8 and TRBJ2-7; 13 bases agree with TRBD2. This CDR3 is 16 amino acids long. The junction had 7 bases not matched to a gene; V was cut back by 4 bases and J by 4 bases. CDR1 is SGHVS and CDR2 is FQNEAQ in the germline V gene. The CDR3 bases are TGTGCCAGCAGCTCGGGACTAGCGGGATTGCTGTACGAGCAGTACTTC. Amino acids: CASSSGLAGLLYEQYF.

The gene calls are TRBV10-3 and TRBJ2-5; D call uncertain. The CDR3 consists of 15 residues. V dropped 10 bases and J dropped 4 bases, with 22 bases sitting between them. CDR1 is ENHRY, CDR2 SYGVKD, per germline. CDR3 nucleotides: TGTGCCAGCAGCTCACCCGACCGTTCGGTAGAGACCCAGTACTTC. It yields the protein CASSSPDRSVETQYF.

This rearrangement joins TRBV20-1 to TRBJ1-5; the match to TRBD1 covers 7 bases. The V segment lost 6 bases and the J segment 4 bases; nucleotides outside the gene matches: 6. The CDR3 totals 13 residues. Per germline, CDR1 DFQATT and CDR2 SNEGSKA (reference sequence). The CDR3 spells CSADPGGNQPQHF. The DNA for the CDR3 is TGCAGTGCCGACCCAGGGGGTAATCAGCCCCAGCATTTT.

The chain joins TRBV25-1 to TRBJ2-7, with D maybe TRBD2 (5 bases). The CDR3 runs 11 residues. In germline, CDR1 is MGHDK, CDR2 SYGVNS. CDR3 nucleotide sequence: TGTGCTAGCCGAGGGCCGGACGAGCAGTACTTC. It codes for CASRGPDEQYF.

This chain uses TRBV10-3 with TRBJ2-7, with TRBD2 identical over 8 bases. The CDR3 has 15 amino acids. Germline V CDR1 and CDR2: ENHRY, SYGVKD. J gave up 2 bases and V 3 bases, and 6 bases lay outside the gene matches. This chain's CDR3 is CAISEPGTRAYEQYF. The CDR3 coding sequence is TGTGCCATCAGTGAACCGGGGACTAGAGCCTACGAGCAGTACTTC.

This clonotype was seen more than once but under ten times. The chain has TRBV9 and TRBJ2-7; D unresolved. V dropped 4 bases and J dropped 3 bases, with 8 bases sitting between them. The CDR3 length is 12 residues. Germline V gene sequence: CDR1 SGDLS, CDR2 YYNGEE. CDR3 sequence (DNA): TGTGCCAGCAGCTTAGCAGACTACGAGCAGTACTTC. This codes for CASSLADYEQYF.

This clonotype was seen many times. The chain has TRBV19 and TRBJ1-5, with TRBD1 as a possible D gene (5 bases). This CDR3 contains 16 residues. Trimming removed 3 bases from V and 2 bases from J, with 14 bases in between. Germline loops: CDR1 LNHDA, CDR2 SQIVND (reference sequence). The CDR3 DNA sequence: TGTGCCAGTAGTATTCCAGGGACGGGAGGCAATCAGCCCCAGCATTTT. Its translation is CASSIPGTGGNQPQHF.

For the CDR3, the DNA is TGCAGTGCGACCTCTAGCGGGGGGCCCTACGAGCAGTACTTC. This encodes CSATSSGGPYEQYF. The rearrangement uses TRBV20-1 and TRBJ2-7; 11 bases agree with TRBD2. V trimming: 6 bases; J trimming: 2 bases; junction bases outside the gene matches: 6. Looked up from germline, CDR1 is DFQATT and CDR2 is SNEGSKA (reference sequence). The CDR3 is 14 residues long.

CDR3 coding DNA: TGTGCCAGCAGCCCGGAGGAGGGCAAACTGTTTTTT. It specifies CASSPEEGKLFF. The chain uses TRBV11-2 and TRBJ1-4; D is uncertain. V was pared by 5 bases and J by 11 bases, with 12 bases between. The CDR3 loop spans 12 amino acids. Germline assignment: CDR1 SGHAT and CDR2 FQNNGV. The whole variable domain, filled in from reference TRBV11-2 and TRBJ1-4, reads EAGVAQSPRYKIIEKRQSVAFWCNPISGHATLYWYQQILGQGPKLLIQFQNNGVVDDSQLPKDRFSAERLKGVDSTLKIQPAKLEDSAVYLCASSPEEGKLFFGSGTQLSVL.

The sample holds many counts of this clonotype. This CDR3 is CASSLVGQSNQPQHF. DNA of the CDR3: TGTGCCAGCAGCTTAGTGGGACAGAGCAATCAGCCCCAGCATTTT. The chain uses TRBV7-8 and TRBJ1-5; 7 bases line up with TRBD1. The V gene end was trimmed by 1 base and the J gene end by 1 base; junction bases not matched to a gene: 1. Germline V lookup: CDR1 SGHVS, CDR2 FQNEAQ. This CDR3 region has 15 residues.

This clonotype appeared a single time. The junction does not match germline at one end; this may be a read error. This chain uses TRBV7-8 with TRBJ1-2; D gene ambiguous. Per germline, CDR1 SGHVS and CDR2 FQNEAQ. The CDR3 length is 18 residues. The CDR3 nucleotides are TGCGCCAGCAGCCAAGATCCCCTTGGGCCGAGCAGATCCTATGGCTACACCTTC. It is translated as CASSQDPLGPSRSYGYTF.

CDR3: CASSLSGRGYGYTF. The DNA of the CDR3 is TGTGCCAGCAGCTTAAGTGGCAGGGGCTATGGCTACACCTTC. V and J are TRBV7-9 and TRBJ1-2; D might be TRBD1 (6 bases). The length of the CDR3 is 14 residues. Germline values: CDR1 SEHNR, CDR2 FQNEAQ (reference sequence). The V end was cut by 2 bases, the J end by 4 bases, with 11 bases between.